This TCR beta chain is drawn from a study of CD8+ T cells in alopecia areata (dated by TCRdb to about 2018). Some background on the complete study: High-throughput TCRbeta sequencing was used to examine T cell clonal expansion in alopecia areata in both the C3H/HeJ mouse model and human patients. Clonality in the scalp was compared among normal scalp (n=4), patchy alopecia areata scalp (n=8), and alopecia totalis/universalis scalp (n=8). immunoSEQ multiplex PCR using 35 Vbeta forward primers and 13 Jbeta reverse primers was used to amplify TCRbeta CDR3 regions. In humans, TCRbeta sequencing was performed on scalp tissue and on sorted CD4+ and CD8+ peripheral blood T cells from healthy controls and from patients with patchy or totalis/universalis alopecia areata. RNA came from the PAXgene miRNA kit for fixed scalp, the miRNeasy kit for PBMCs, and the RNeasy kit for mouse skin. The paper as a whole reports these results and caveats: Scalp TCR repertoire analysis is complicated because resident alphabeta T cells in normal human skin are also sequenced, whereas mouse skin is dominated by gammadelta T cells. Shared TCR sequences between patients were less evident than in mice, which may be partly attributable to HLA diversity in the patient population. Higher clonality and more expanded CD8+ clones were observed in lesional scalp than in normal scalp, particularly in alopecia totalis/universalis, a finding suggestive of antigenic drive.

Concerning this clone: What this receptor recognizes is not known. The sample holds no much larger clone one base away, and base qualities are not on file.

Lesional scalp punch biopsies and peripheral blood were collected from alopecia areata patients. PBMCs were separated by density centrifugation and stained for CD3, CD4 and CD8, after which CD4+ and CD8+ T cells were sorted on a FACSAria. Alopecia areata patients who were not treated were recruited through a multicenter biomarker study. For 4 to 6 biomarker-study patients, blood CD8+ T cells were further sorted into NKG2D-low and NKG2D-high fractions. Receptors were amplified or captured by the immunoSEQ multiplex PCR assay. For TCR sequencing, RNA was extracted from every sample and reverse transcribed into cDNA to serve as template. First-strand cDNA was synthesized using SuperScript III with a 2:1 mix of oligo-dT and random hexamers. A synthetic immune receptor repertoire was used to measure amplification bias, and any remaining bias was corrected computationally. The paper's processing steps were these. Raw reads were preprocessed to remove errors, and CDR3 was defined by IMGT conventions from the conserved cysteine to phenylalanine. To get clonality, Shannon entropy was normalized by log2 of the number of productive unique TCRs and the result was subtracted from 1. Scalp TCRbeta sequences were cross-referenced with sorted blood CD4 and CD8 repertoires so that the CD4 or CD8 identity of scalp clones could be inferred. Sourced from immuneACCESS, this table was stored by TCRdb with only in-frame sequences that have V and J called. A share of the clones is absent; for the studies checked, an unresolved V gene accounts for under half, and the remainder has no known explanation. The D gene and trimming were derived from the DNA, and the V and J assignments and clone size from that table. The sample records approximately 24,000 clones, around 56% of which are singletons. Roughly a third of the sample is taken by the ten largest.

V loses 5 bases of germline sequence and J loses 4 bases, and the interval between the two ends is 14 bases. The CDR3 contains 14 residues, cysteine and phenylalanine counted. Only the CDR3 part of the read is kept: 42 bases, read in frame from the first base. The germline V gene provides CDR1 SGHVS and CDR2 FNYEAQ. Material: NKG2D-high CD8+ T cells sorted from blood. The cell subset or site label for this specimen denotes: sorted CD8+ NKG2D-high blood T cells. This sequence uses TRBV7-6 and TRBJ1-2; TRBD1 might be the D gene, on 5 matching bases. The TCR sequence derives from a human donor with alopecia areata. This receptor carries the CDR3 CASSPSLDSYGYTF. Read as DNA, the sequence is TGTGCCAGCAGCCCGTCCCTTGACAGCTATGGCTACACCTTC. The variable domain in full, with residues beyond the CDR3 obtained from the reference TRBV7-6 and TRBJ1-2 genes, is GAGVSQSPRYKVTKRGQDVALRCDPISGHVSLYWYRQALGQGPEFLTYFNYEAQQDKSGLPNDRFSAERPEGSISTLTIQRTEQRDSAMYRCASSPSLDSYGYTFGSGTRLTVV.